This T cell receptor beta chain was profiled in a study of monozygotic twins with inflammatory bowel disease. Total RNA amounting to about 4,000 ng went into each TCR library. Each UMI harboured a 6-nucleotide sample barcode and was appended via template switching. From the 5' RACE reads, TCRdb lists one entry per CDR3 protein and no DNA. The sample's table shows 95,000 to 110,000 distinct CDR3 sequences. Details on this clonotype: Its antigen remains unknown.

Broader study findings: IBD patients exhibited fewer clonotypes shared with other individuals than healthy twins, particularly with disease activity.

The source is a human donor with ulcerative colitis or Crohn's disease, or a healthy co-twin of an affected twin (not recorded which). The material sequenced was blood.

The CDR3 sequence is CASSSRRVSYNEQFF. The rearrangement uses TRBV12-3 or TRBV12-4 and TRBJ2-1. CDR3 length: 15 amino acids.